One and the same sample provided the 10 T cell receptor beta chains below, sequenced in a study of identifying expanded T cells in peripheral blood. Repertoires were generated with immunoSEQ multiplex PCR, while TCRdb's copy carries only in-frame clones and drops some. The sample carries approximately 130,000 clones, over 65% recorded once. The specimen was blood. Receptors originate from a person aged 18-70 years in good health.

The rearrangement joins TRBV19 to TRBJ2-1; possibly TRBD1 for D (5 bases). Trimming took 7 bases from V and 4 from J, leaving 11 bases between them. In germline, CDR1 is LNHDA, CDR2 SQIVND (reference sequence). This CDR3 contains 13 residues. This CDR3 reads CASTGQGYNEQFF. As DNA, the CDR3 is TGTGCCAGTACGGGCCAGGGTTACAATGAGCAGTTCTTC.

This clone has more than one count but fewer than ten. The chain joins TRBV27 to TRBJ1-6, with unresolved D. The V end lost 7 bases, the J end lost 7 bases, and 14 bases lay between the germline ends. This CDR3 comprises 14 residues. Germline assignment: CDR1 MNHEY and CDR2 SMNVEV (reference sequence). CDR3 amino acids: CASTQGGLNSPLHF. As DNA, the CDR3 is TGTGCCAGCACCCAAGGTGGTTTAAATTCACCCCTCCACTTT.

The chain joins TRBV27 to TRBJ1-3; no clear D gene. The CDR3 loop spans 15 amino acids. The germline gives CDR1 MNHEY, CDR2 SMNVEV (reference sequence). The ends were cut back, 2 bases at V and 0 bases at J, with 8 bases in the middle. The CDR3 DNA reads as TGTGCCAGCAGTTTAGAAGCCAGCTCTGGAAACACCATATATTTT. Translating gives CASSLEASSGNTIYF.

This clone was counted a few times. In the same sample, other DNA sequences code for this CDR3. The V call is TRBV19, the J call TRBJ1-5; 9 bases agree with TRBD1. With 5 bases clipped from V and 2 bases from J, the junction kept 1 base outside the gene matches. CDR1 LNHDA and CDR2 SQIVND come from the germline V gene (reference sequence). CDR3 length: 14 residues. CDR3 coding DNA: TGTGCCAGTAGTGACAGGGGGGGCAATCAGCCCCAGCATTTT. It translates to CASSDRGGNQPQHF.

V usage is TRBV2 and J usage is TRBJ1-2, with 8 bases aligning to TRBD1. Unmatched junction bases numbered 10, after V lost 3 bases and J lost 4 bases. Germline values: CDR1 SNHLY, CDR2 FYNNEI. CDR3 size: 16 residues. The DNA for the CDR3 is TGTGCCAGCAGTGACCAGGGGGCGATTTCCCTCTATGGCTACACCTTC. Amino acid sequence: CASSDQGAISLYGYTF.

V gene TRBV18 combines with J gene TRBJ2-5; D possibly uses TRBD1 or TRBD2 (5 bases each). V lost 4 bases to trimming and J lost 4 bases, with 22 bases between them. Germline CDR1 is KGHSH and CDR2 is LQKENI. The CDR3 loop spans 17 amino acids. The CDR3: CASSQRTGHSTGETQYF. Written as DNA, the CDR3 is TGTGCCAGCTCACAACGTACGGGGCACTCCACCGGAGAGACCCAGTACTTC.

J is TRBJ1-1 and V is TRBV4-3; D is uncertain. The germline CDR1 and CDR2 sequences are LGHNA and YSLEER. Trimming pared 0 bases from V and 0 bases from J, leaving 8 bases between. CDR3 length: 15 residues. The CDR3 bases are TGCGCCAGCAGCCAAGAGTCGGGGATGAACACTGAAGCTTTCTTT. Translating gives CASSQESGMNTEAFF.

This clone was detected once. V usage is TRBV15 and J usage is TRBJ2-2, with 7 bases that match TRBD1. The V gene's germline CDR1 is LNHNV and CDR2 YYDKDF (reference sequence). V was pared by 7 bases and J by 4 bases, with 3 bases of the junction left unmatched. The CDR3 is made up of 13 amino acids. CDR3 coding DNA: TGTGCCACCATGGCAGGGGGCACCGGGGAGCTGTTTTTT. Protein: CATMAGGTGELFF.

This chain uses TRBV11-1 with TRBJ2-1; 9 bases fit TRBD2. The CDR3 length is 17 residues. V trimming: 1 base; J trimming: 2 bases; junction bases outside the gene matches: 6. Germline CDR1 reads SGHAT; CDR2 reads FQDESV (reference sequence). CDR3: CASSLGAGGAAYNEQFF. Written as DNA, the CDR3 is TGTGCCAGCAGCTTAGGGGCGGGGGGGGCCGCCTACAATGAGCAGTTCTTC.

This chain uses TRBV9 with TRBJ2-1; maybe TRBD2 (5 bases). Germline V gene lookup returns CDR1 SGDLS and CDR2 YYNGEE. Deletions cut 0 bases from V and 6 bases from J, with 13 bases between. This CDR3 has 15 amino acids. CDR3 sequence: CASSVEIYGGNEQFF. The CDR3, as DNA: TGTGCCAGCAGCGTAGAAATCTATGGAGGCAATGAGCAGTTCTTC.